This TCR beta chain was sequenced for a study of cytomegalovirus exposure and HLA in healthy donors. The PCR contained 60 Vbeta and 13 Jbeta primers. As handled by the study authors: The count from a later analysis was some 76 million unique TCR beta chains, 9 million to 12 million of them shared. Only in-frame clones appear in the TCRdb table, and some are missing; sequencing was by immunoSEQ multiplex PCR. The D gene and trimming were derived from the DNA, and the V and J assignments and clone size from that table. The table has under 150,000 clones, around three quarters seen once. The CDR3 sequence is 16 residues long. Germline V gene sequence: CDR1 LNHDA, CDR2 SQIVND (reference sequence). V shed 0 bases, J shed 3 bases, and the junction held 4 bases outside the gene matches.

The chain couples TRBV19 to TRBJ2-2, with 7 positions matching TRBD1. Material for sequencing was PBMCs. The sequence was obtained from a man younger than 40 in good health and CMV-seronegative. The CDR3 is CASSIELGGDTGELFF. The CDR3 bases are TGTGCCAGTAGTATAGAACTAGGGGGCGACACCGGGGAGCTGTTTTTT.